The T cell receptor beta chain described here comes from a study of cytotoxic CD8 clonotypes in ibrutinib-treated CLL. The CDR3 runs to 12 residues. The V gene's germline CDR1 is SGHAT and CDR2 FQNNGV. The V gene lost 5 bases and the J gene lost 0 bases, with 1 base spanning the gap. Only in-frame clones appear in the TCRdb table, and some are missing; sequencing was by immunoSEQ multiplex PCR. The sample has 110,000 to 150,000 clones, approximately 90% seen once. The starting material was PBMCs, obtained after 12 months of ibrutinib treatment. The source is a human donor with chronic lymphocytic leukemia. The gene calls are TRBV11-2 and TRBJ2-2, with D hard to call. The DNA of the CDR3 is TGTGCCAGCAGCCCGAACACCGGGGAGCTGTTTTTT. Protein product: CASSPNTGELFF. The full variable domain, completed using reference TRBV11-2 and TRBJ2-2, is EAGVAQSPRYKIIEKRQSVAFWCNPISGHATLYWYQQILGQGPKLLIQFQNNGVVDDSQLPKDRFSAERLKGVDSTLKIQPAKLEDSAVYLCASSPNTGELFFGEGSRLTVL.